The sequence of this TCR beta chain was determined in a study of lymphopenia after photon versus proton radiotherapy (dated by TCRdb to about 2019). A note on the overall study: In patients with gastrointestinal tumors who developed high-grade lymphopenia, the study compared the immunological effects of photon radiation therapy with those of proton radiation therapy. The cohort comprised roughly 20 patients with gastrointestinal tumors who received either photon or proton therapy and then developed lymphopenia. The goal of the study was to characterize the differences between the two radiation modalities in how they affect the immune system. General findings and caveats noted by the study authors: Across the cohort, an inverse correlation was found between a larger post-nadir drop in TCR diversity and overall survival time among patients who died. During treatment, patients who received proton therapy stayed relatively stable, whereas patients who received photon therapy lost naive T cells and TCR diversity and gained effector/memory populations. After the lymphocyte count nadir, repertoires from photon-treated patients showed oligoclonal expansion, particularly of CD8+ Temra cells, and this expansion drove the decline in diversity. The survival association was examined only in patients who died, and the authors described better survival with proton therapy as a possibility, not as a demonstrated result.

The CDR3 numbers 13 residues from cysteine through phenylalanine. The read is trimmed to its CDR3 DNA, 39 bases read in frame from base 1. The junction carries 13 bases between V and J, which are trimmed by 10 bases and 4 bases respectively. As encoded in the germline V gene, CDR1 is MNHEY while CDR2 is SVGAGI. Concerning this clone itself: Its cognate antigen has yet to be identified. No quality values exist for individual bases; no much larger clone is one base distant.

Library creation used the immunoSEQ multiplex PCR assay. Alongside multiparametric flow cytometry, deep sequencing of rearranged TCR beta loci was used to profile the T cell repertoires. In its TCRdb copy, this immuneACCESS table keeps in-frame sequences only and misses some clones. Where compared with another copy, unresolved V genes explain less than half of these, and the others have no known cause. The sample table lists 60,000 or so clones, approximately 86% of them with a count of one. Approximately 2.4% of the sample is taken by the ten largest. This material consisted of peripheral blood, taken from a patient treated with photon-based radiotherapy. The sequence joins TRBV6-5 to TRBJ2-2; the best D guess is TRBD1, with 5 bases matching. The origin of this receptor is a man in his forties with gastric cancer. The nucleotide sequence is given as TGTGCCATCAGGGCAGGAGCCACCGGGGAGCTGTTTTTT. It specifies CAIRAGATGELFF.